Listed below are T cell receptor beta chains from one sample, sequenced in a study of shared clonotypes between healthy human individuals. Profiled with immunoSEQ multiplex PCR; TCRdb holds only in-frame clones, not every one. Here the sample spans roughly 2.6 million clones, over 85% being singletons. The sequencing input was naive CD4+ T cells sorted from blood. The receptor set was obtained from a man aged 18 to 35 in good health. Each CDR3 is given with its conserved first and last residue. Each record gives: V gene, J gene, clone size, D gene, CDR3 protein, CDR3 DNA. The D gene is left open where the match is weak. The size entry is marked missing in some rows and otherwise reads once, few, many or a size class.

v_call: TRBV19
j_call: TRBJ1-2
clone_size: NA
d_call: TRBD1
cdr3_aa: CASSPGQGGKNGYTF
cdr3_nt: TGTGCCAGTAGTCCGGGACAGGGAGGTAAAAATGGCTACACCTTC

v_call: TRBV27
j_call: TRBJ1-5
clone_size: NA
d_call: NA
cdr3_aa: CASNPTGGAGYSNQPQHF
cdr3_nt: TGTGCCAGTAACCCGACGGGGGGCGCGGGGTATAGCAATCAGCCCCAGCATTTT

v_call: TRBV10-2
j_call: TRBJ1-1
clone_size: NA
d_call: NA
cdr3_aa: CASSERDNTEAFF
cdr3_nt: TGCGCCAGCAGTGAGCGAGATAACACTGAAGCTTTCTTT

v_call: TRBV7-2
j_call: TRBJ2-7
clone_size: once
d_call: NA
cdr3_aa: CASSLEAGNEQYF
cdr3_nt: TGTGCCAGCAGCTTAGAGGCAGGTAACGAGCAGTACTTC

v_call: TRBV9
j_call: TRBJ2-1
clone_size: NA
d_call: NA
cdr3_aa: CASSVGAGDWYEQFF
cdr3_nt: TGTGCCAGCAGCGTAGGGGCAGGGGATTGGTATGAGCAGTTCTTC

v_call: TRBV6-6
j_call: TRBJ2-7
clone_size: NA
d_call: NA
cdr3_aa: CASRYLAERSEQYF
cdr3_nt: TGTGCCAGCAGGTACTTAGCGGAGCGCTCCGAGCAGTACTTC

v_call: TRBV19
j_call: TRBJ1-1
clone_size: NA
d_call: TRBD1
cdr3_aa: CASSNRGQVNTEAFF
cdr3_nt: TGTGCCAGTAGCAACAGGGGGCAGGTGAACACTGAAGCTTTCTTT

v_call: TRBV30
j_call: TRBJ1-1
clone_size: NA
d_call: NA
cdr3_aa: CAWRKLNTEAFF
cdr3_nt: TGTGCCTGGAGAAAGTTGAACACTGAAGCTTTCTTT

v_call: TRBV5-1
j_call: TRBJ2-5
clone_size: NA
d_call: TRBD1
cdr3_aa: CASSISGTGLETQYF
cdr3_nt: TGCGCCAGCAGCATATCCGGGACAGGGTTGGAGACCCAGTACTTC

v_call: TRBV4-1
j_call: TRBJ2-1
clone_size: NA
d_call: TRBD2
cdr3_aa: CASSQDPSGYNEQFF
cdr3_nt: TGCGCCAGCAGCCAAGATCCTAGCGGTTACAATGAGCAGTTCTTC

v_call: TRBV11-2
j_call: TRBJ2-1
clone_size: NA
d_call: TRBD2
cdr3_aa: CASSPTILHGTSDYNEQFF
cdr3_nt: TGTGCCAGCAGCCCTACAATCCTCCATGGGACTAGCGACTACAATGAGCAGTTCTTC

v_call: TRBV5-1
j_call: TRBJ1-2
clone_size: NA
d_call: NA
cdr3_aa: CASSLAEWQGYTF
cdr3_nt: TGCGCCAGCAGCTTGGCCGAGTGGCAAGGCTACACCTTC

v_call: TRBV5-4
j_call: TRBJ2-3
clone_size: NA
d_call: TRBD2
cdr3_aa: CASSLAGGDTQYF
cdr3_nt: TGTGCCAGCAGCTTAGCGGGAGGAGATACGCAGTATTTT

v_call: TRBV14
j_call: TRBJ1-6
clone_size: NA
d_call: NA
cdr3_aa: CASSQRGSSYNSPLHF
cdr3_nt: TGTGCCAGCAGCCAGCGCGGGAGCTCCTATAATTCACCCCTCCACTTT

v_call: TRBV5-1
j_call: TRBJ1-1
clone_size: NA
d_call: NA
cdr3_aa: CASSSDGEAFF
cdr3_nt: TGCGCCAGCAGCTCCGACGGTGAAGCTTTCTTT